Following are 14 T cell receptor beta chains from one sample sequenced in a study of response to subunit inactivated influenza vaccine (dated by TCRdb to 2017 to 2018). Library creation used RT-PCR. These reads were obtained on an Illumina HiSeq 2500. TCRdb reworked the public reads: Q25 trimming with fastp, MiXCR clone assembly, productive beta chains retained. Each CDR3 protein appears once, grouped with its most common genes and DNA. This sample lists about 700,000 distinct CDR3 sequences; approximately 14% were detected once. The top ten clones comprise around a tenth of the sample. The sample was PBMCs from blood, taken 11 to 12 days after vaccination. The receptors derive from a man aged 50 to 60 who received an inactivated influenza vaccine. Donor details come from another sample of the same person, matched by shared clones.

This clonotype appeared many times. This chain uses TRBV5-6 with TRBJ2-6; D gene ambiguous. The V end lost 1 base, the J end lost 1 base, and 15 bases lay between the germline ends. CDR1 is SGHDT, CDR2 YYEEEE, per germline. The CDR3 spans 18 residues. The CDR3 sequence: CASSLLQYLLSGANVLTF. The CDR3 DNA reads TGTGCCAGCAGCTTGCTCCAGTACCTTCTATCTGGGGCCAACGTCCTGACTTTC. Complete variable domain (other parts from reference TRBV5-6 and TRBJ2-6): DAGVTQSPTHLIKTRGQQVTLRCSPKSGHDTVSWYQQALGQGPQFIFQYYEEEERQRGNFPDRFSGHQFPNYSSELNVNALLLGDSALYLCASSLLQYLLSGANVLTFGAGSRLTVL.

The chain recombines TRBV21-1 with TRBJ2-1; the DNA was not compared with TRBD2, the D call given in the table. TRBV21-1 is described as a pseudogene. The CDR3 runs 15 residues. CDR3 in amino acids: CAPTPGGMKKNEQFF. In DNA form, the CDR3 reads TGTGCCCCCACCCCGGGAGGGATGAAGAAAAATGAGCAGTTCTTC.

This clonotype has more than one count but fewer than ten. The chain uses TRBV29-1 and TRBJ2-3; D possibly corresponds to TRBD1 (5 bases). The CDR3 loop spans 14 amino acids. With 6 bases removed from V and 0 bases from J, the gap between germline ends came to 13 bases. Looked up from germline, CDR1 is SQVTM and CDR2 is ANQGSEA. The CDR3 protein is CSVVRQLSTDTQYF. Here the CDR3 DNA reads TGCAGCGTGGTCCGACAGCTTAGCACAGATACGCAGTATTTT.

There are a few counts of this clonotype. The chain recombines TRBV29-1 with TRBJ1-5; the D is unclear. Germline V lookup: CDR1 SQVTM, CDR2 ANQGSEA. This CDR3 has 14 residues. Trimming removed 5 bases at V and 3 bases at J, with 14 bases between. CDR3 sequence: CSVKTTDPNQPQHF. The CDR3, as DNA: TGCAGCGTTAAGACAACCGACCCCAATCAGCCCCAGCATTTT.

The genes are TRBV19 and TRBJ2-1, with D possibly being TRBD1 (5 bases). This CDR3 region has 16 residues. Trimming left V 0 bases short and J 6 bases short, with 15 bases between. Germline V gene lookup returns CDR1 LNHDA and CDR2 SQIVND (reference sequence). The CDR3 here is CASSIDHTGPFNEQFF. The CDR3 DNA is TGTGCCAGTAGTATAGACCATACAGGACCATTCAATGAGCAGTTCTTC. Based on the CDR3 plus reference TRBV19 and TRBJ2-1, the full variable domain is DGGITQSPKYLFRKEGQNVTLSCEQNLNHDAMYWYRQDPGQGLRLIYYSQIVNDFQKGDIAEGYSVSREKKESFPLTVTSAQKNPTAFYLCASSIDHTGPFNEQFFGPGTRLTVL.

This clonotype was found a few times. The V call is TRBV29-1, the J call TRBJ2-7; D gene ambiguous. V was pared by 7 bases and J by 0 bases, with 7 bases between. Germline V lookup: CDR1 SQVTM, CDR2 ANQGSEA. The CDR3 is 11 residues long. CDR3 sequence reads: CSAHSSYEQYF. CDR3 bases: TGCAGCGCCCACAGCTCCTACGAGCAGTACTTC.

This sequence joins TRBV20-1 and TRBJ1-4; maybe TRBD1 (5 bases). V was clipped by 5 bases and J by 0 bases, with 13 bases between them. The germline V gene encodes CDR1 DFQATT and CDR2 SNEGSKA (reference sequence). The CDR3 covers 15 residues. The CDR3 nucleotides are TGCAGTGCTGAGGGGACGGCAGCAACTAATGAAAAACTGTTTTTT. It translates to CSAEGTAATNEKLFF.

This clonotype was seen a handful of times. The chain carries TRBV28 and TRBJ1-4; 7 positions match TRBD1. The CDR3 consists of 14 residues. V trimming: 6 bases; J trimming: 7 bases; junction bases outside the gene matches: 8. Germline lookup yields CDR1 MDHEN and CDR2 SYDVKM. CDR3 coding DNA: TGTGCCAGCAGCACCGGGACAGTCGGTGAAAAACTGTTTTTT. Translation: CASSTGTVGEKLFF.

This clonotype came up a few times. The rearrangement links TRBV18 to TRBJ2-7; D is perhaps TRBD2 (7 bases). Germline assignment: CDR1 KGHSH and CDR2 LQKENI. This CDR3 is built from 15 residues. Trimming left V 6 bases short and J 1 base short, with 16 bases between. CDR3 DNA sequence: TGTGCCAGCTCCCCGGGCGCGGGGGCTTCCTACGAGCAGTACTTC. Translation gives CASSPGAGASYEQYF.

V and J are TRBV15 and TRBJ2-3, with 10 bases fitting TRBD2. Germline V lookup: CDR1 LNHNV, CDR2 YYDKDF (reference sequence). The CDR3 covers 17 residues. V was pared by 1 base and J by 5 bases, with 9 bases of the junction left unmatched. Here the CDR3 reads CATSRAIRAGGGDTQYF. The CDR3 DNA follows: TGTGCCACCAGCAGAGCGATACGAGCGGGAGGGGGAGATACGCAGTATTTT.

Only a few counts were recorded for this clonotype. The chain's CDR3 is CASYEDGEQYF. The DNA of the CDR3 is TGTGCCAGCTACGAGGACGGCGAGCAGTACTTC. This sequence joins TRBV6-2 or TRBV6-3 and TRBJ2-7; D is unclear. Germline values: CDR1 MNHEY, CDR2 SVGEGT. The CDR3 runs to 11 residues. Trimming removed 8 bases from V and 6 bases from J, with 11 bases in between.

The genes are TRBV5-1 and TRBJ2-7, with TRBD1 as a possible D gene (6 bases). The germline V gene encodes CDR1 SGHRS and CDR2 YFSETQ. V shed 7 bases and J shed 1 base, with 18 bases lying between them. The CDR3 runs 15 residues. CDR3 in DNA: TGCGCCAGCGGAAGGCAAGCAGGGGAGTCCTACGAGCAGTACTTC. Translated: CASGRQAGESYEQYF.

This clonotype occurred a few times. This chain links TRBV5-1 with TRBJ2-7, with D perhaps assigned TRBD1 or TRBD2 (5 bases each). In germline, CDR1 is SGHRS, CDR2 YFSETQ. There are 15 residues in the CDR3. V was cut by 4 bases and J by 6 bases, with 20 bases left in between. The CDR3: CASSPIGARLIEQYF. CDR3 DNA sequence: TGCGCCAGCAGCCCTATCGGGGCCCGACTCATCGAGCAGTACTTC.

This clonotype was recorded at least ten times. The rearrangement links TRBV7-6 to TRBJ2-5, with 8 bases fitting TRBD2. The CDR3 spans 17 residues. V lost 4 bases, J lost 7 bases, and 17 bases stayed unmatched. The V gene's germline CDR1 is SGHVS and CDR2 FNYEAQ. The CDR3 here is CASSSDFGAGGRWTQYF. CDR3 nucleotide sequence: TGTGCCAGCAGCTCCGACTTTGGGGCGGGAGGCCGCTGGACCCAGTACTTC.